Shown below are 20 T cell receptor beta chains from a single sample sequenced in a study of T cell clones after liver transplantation (dated by TCRdb to the late 2010s). To prepare the library, the immunoSEQ multiplex PCR assay was applied. Imported from immuneACCESS, the table was reduced by TCRdb to in-frame sequences with V and J called. These copies leave out some clones; in studies compared against another copy, an unresolved V gene accounts for under half, and the cause of the remainder is not known. Counted in this sample were 9,500 to 15,000 clones; over 65% of them appeared once. The ten most abundant clones make up around a third of the sample. Material: CD8+ T cells from blood, obtained at the 22-month timepoint. These receptors were taken from a human patient who received a liver transplant. Following a transplant, some T lymphocytes may have been derived from the graft donor.

This clone was observed a few times. CDR3 amino acids: CASRTGDGVNEQYF. DNA of the CDR3: TGCGCCAGCAGAACGGGAGACGGAGTCAACGAGCAGTACTTC. The rearrangement uses TRBV5-1 and TRBJ2-7, with a tentative D call TRBD2 (6 bases). Germline V gives CDR1 SGHRS, CDR2 YFSETQ. Deletions cut 5 bases from V and 5 bases from J, with 17 bases between. The CDR3 loop spans 14 amino acids. The variable domain in full, with the rest retrieved from reference TRBV5-1 and TRBJ2-7, is KAGVTQTPRYLIKTRGQQVTLSCSPISGHRSVSWYQQTPGQGLQFLFEYFSETQRNKGNFPGRFSGRQFSNSRSEMNVSTLELGDSALYLCASRTGDGVNEQYFGPGTRLTVT.

This sequence joins TRBV30 and TRBJ2-1; no firm D call. Germline assignment: CDR1 GTSNPN and CDR2 SVGIG (reference sequence). The CDR3 loop spans 15 amino acids. V was trimmed by 0 bases and J by 4 bases, leaving 13 bases between them. CDR3 DNA sequence: TGTGCCTGGAGTGTGGGCCCTTATGGGTACAATGAGCAGTTCTTC. This sequence encodes CAWSVGPYGYNEQFF.

The rearrangement links TRBV7-9 to TRBJ2-1; TRBD2 might be the D (5 bases). V dropped 1 base and J dropped 10 bases, with 14 bases sitting between them. CDR3 length: 14 amino acids. Germline loops: CDR1 SEHNR, CDR2 FQNEAQ (reference sequence). CDR3 coding DNA: TGTGCCAGCAGCTTAGGGCGCGGGTTTAGGGAGCAGTTCTTC. Residues: CASSLGRGFREQFF.

The gene calls are TRBV30 and TRBJ2-7, with D perhaps matching TRBD1 (6 bases). The CDR3 covers 13 residues. Deletions cut 2 bases from V and 2 bases from J, with 10 bases between. The germline CDR1 and CDR2 sequences are GTSNPN and SVGIG (reference sequence). For the CDR3, the DNA is TGTGCCTGGAGTACTGGACAGACCTACGAGCAGTACTTC. This translates into CAWSTGQTYEQYF.

The V call is TRBV5-4, the J call TRBJ2-7, with 7 bases lining up with TRBD2. Trimming removed 3 bases from V and 0 bases from J; junction bases left unmatched: 9. CDR1 is SGHNT, CDR2 YYREEE, per germline (reference sequence). The CDR3 runs to 16 residues. CDR3 region: CASSSWGGRDSYEQYF. The CDR3 bases are TGTGCCAGCAGCTCCTGGGGGGGGAGGGACTCCTACGAGCAGTACTTC.

In regard to this clone: At the DNA level, this CDR3 is encoded by other sequences in the same sample as well. V and J are TRBV4-1 and TRBJ2-3; TRBD2 matches 11 bases. V shed 3 bases and J 5 bases; nucleotides not matched to a gene: 4. Germline V gene data show CDR1 as MGHRA and CDR2 as YSYEKL. The CDR3 consists of 15 residues. The CDR3 here is CASSQPGLAEDTQYF. CDR3 DNA sequence: TGCGCCAGCAGCCAGCCGGGACTAGCGGAAGATACGCAGTATTTT.

The rearrangement joins TRBV6-4 to TRBJ1-5; D call uncertain. This CDR3 has 13 residues. The germline CDR1 and CDR2 sequences are MRHNA and SNTAGT. V lost 3 bases, J lost 1 base, and 4 bases lay in between. The CDR3 DNA is TGTGCCAGCAGTGAGGCAAGCAATCAGCCCCAGCATTTT. It is translated as CASSEASNQPQHF.

The table lists this clone with a count of one. V gene TRBV28 combines with J gene TRBJ2-5; D is possibly TRBD2 (5 bases). CDR3 size: 14 residues. V lost 6 bases, J lost 1 base, and 12 bases lay in between. CDR1 MDHEN and CDR2 SYDVKM come from the germline V gene. CDR3 sequence: CASSELGGQETQYF. DNA of the CDR3: TGTGCCAGCAGCGAACTAGGAGGCCAAGAGACCCAGTACTTC.

The chain uses TRBV19 and TRBJ2-1, with 8 bases lining up with TRBD2. Germline V lookup: CDR1 LNHDA, CDR2 SQIVND (reference sequence). The CDR3 sequence is 11 residues long. The V segment lost 10 bases and the J segment 10 bases; nucleotides outside the gene matches: 6. CDR3 bases: TGTGCCACCTCGACTAGCGTCGAGCAGTTCTTC. Its translation is CATSTSVEQFF.

The V call is TRBV7-5, the J call TRBJ2-5; the table's TRBD2 call for D was not verified on the DNA. TRBV7-5 is described as a pseudogene. The CDR3 runs to 15 residues. The CDR3 nucleotides read TGTGTCAGAAGCTACTCATCTTCGGGGAGGGAGACCCAGTACTTC. Its translation: CVRSYSSSGRETQYF.

This chain links TRBV6-6 with TRBJ1-2; D is possibly TRBD1 (5 bases). Germline CDR1 MNHNY, CDR2 SVGAGI (reference sequence). V shed 6 bases and J shed 8 bases, with 22 bases lying between them. The length of the CDR3 is 15 residues. CDR3 loop: CASSGGAEITGGYTF. CDR3 nucleotide sequence: TGTGCCAGCAGCGGAGGGGCAGAGATAACTGGGGGCTACACCTTC.

The gene calls are TRBV7-3 and TRBJ2-6; TRBD1 is a possible D gene (6 bases). V lost 1 base and J lost 1, with 20 bases in between. There are 20 residues in the CDR3. The V gene's germline CDR1 is SGHTA and CDR2 FQGTGA. The CDR3 DNA reads as TGTGCCAGCAGCTTAATTGGGGCAGGGGAAGGTTTTTCTGGGGCCAACGTCCTGACTTTC. Translated: CASSLIGAGEGFSGANVLTF. Based on the CDR3 plus reference TRBV7-3 and TRBJ2-6, the full variable domain is GAGVSQTPSNKVTEKGKYVELRCDPISGHTALYWYRQSLGQGPEFLIYFQGTGAADDSGLPNDRFFAVRPEGSVSTLKIQRTERGDSAVYLCASSLIGAGEGFSGANVLTFGAGSRLTVL.

This chain connects TRBV21-1 to TRBJ2-1; the table's D call of TRBD1 was not tested on the DNA. TRBV21-1 constitutes a pseudogene. This CDR3 spans 13 amino acids. The CDR3 nucleotides are TGTGCCAGCAGCCGAACAGGGATCAATGAGCAGTTCTTC. This encodes CASSRTGINEQFF.

Only a few counts were recorded for this clone. The V call is TRBV9, the J call TRBJ2-5; TRBD2 might be the D (5 bases). Germline V lookup: CDR1 SGDLS, CDR2 YYNGEE. The CDR3 contains 13 residues. V lost 0 bases to trimming and J lost 3 bases, with 6 bases between them. CDR3 loop: CASSVGSEETQYF. The CDR3 DNA follows: TGTGCCAGCAGCGTAGGTAGCGAAGAGACCCAGTACTTC.

This chain uses TRBV18 with TRBJ2-2; 11 nucleotides agree with TRBD2. Germline CDR1 and CDR2: KGHSH and LQKENI. Germline trimming cut 4 bases from V and 3 bases from J; bases unmatched to any gene: 10. The CDR3 is 18 residues long. The CDR3 DNA follows: TGTGCCAGCTCACTGGAGATAGCGGGAGGGAAGGACACCGGGGAGCTGTTTTTT. Translating it yields CASSLEIAGGKDTGELFF.

The chain has TRBV5-6 and TRBJ1-5; TRBD1 aligns across 7 bases. The V gene end was trimmed by 4 bases and the J gene end by 6 bases; junction bases not matched to a gene: 10. This CDR3 region has 15 residues. Germline values: CDR1 SGHDT, CDR2 YYEEEE. As DNA, the CDR3 is TGTGCCAGCAGCGCGTTAGGGGGCGTTGGTCAGCCCCAGCATTTT. This encodes CASSALGGVGQPQHF.

V gene TRBV5-4 combines with J gene TRBJ1-6; TRBD1 matches 9 bases. Losses at the gene ends were 7 bases for V and 10 bases for J; bases not matched to a gene: 12. CDR3 length: 15 amino acids. Germline CDR1 SGHNT, CDR2 YYREEE (reference sequence). For the CDR3, the DNA is TGTGCCAGCGGATCCCATGGGACAGGGCCCTCACCCCTCCACTTT. Its protein product is CASGSHGTGPSPLHF.

The chain is built from TRBV6-4 and TRBJ2-3; 9 nucleotides align to TRBD1. With V trimmed by 3 bases and J by 3 bases, 4 bases remained unmatched. Germline V gene sequence: CDR1 MRHNA, CDR2 SNTAGT. The CDR3 spans 15 residues. The CDR3 sequence is CASSEVTGGTDTQYF. The DNA for the CDR3 is TGTGCCAGCAGTGAGGTGACAGGGGGGACAGATACGCAGTATTTT.

The chain recombines TRBV27 with TRBJ2-5; D uncertain. The germline V and J ends were trimmed by 4 bases and 8 bases, with 26 bases remaining between them. The CDR3 runs to 17 residues. The germline V gene encodes CDR1 MNHEY and CDR2 SMNVEV (reference sequence). The CDR3 is CASSSATTSLLGFTQYF. In DNA form, the CDR3 reads TGTGCCAGCAGTTCCGCAACGACATCCCTTTTGGGGTTTACCCAGTACTTC.

This rearrangement joins TRBV4-3 to TRBJ2-5; D is perhaps TRBD2 (6 bases). CDR3 size: 18 residues. Trimming took 1 base from V and 4 from J, leaving 22 bases between them. The germline V gene has CDR1 LGHNA and CDR2 YSLEER. CDR3 nucleotide sequence: TGCGCCAGCAGCCAAGGGGTCGGGGAGGCCAAGGCGGGAGAGACCCAGTACTTC. Its protein product is CASSQGVGEAKAGETQYF.